This TCR beta chain derives from a study of CD8+CD57+ T cells in acquired aplastic anemia. This clonotype occurred once. Deletions cut 0 bases from V and 3 bases from J, with 12 bases between. Germline CDR1 SGDLS, CDR2 YYNGEE. The CDR3 runs to 15 residues. Genomic DNA provided the template from which TCR beta VDJ and CDR3 profiles were obtained. Via MiXCR, TCRdb re-called the reads, giving one row per CDR3 protein. The data hold about 110,000 distinct CDR3 sequences, with 50% to 65% observed a single time. The rearrangement joins TRBV9 to TRBJ1-1; D is ambiguous. Sequencing used sorted CD4+, CD8+, or CD8+CD57+ T cells (not recorded which) from PBMCs. This TCR derives from a human donor in good health, serving as a control. The CDR3 DNA sequence: TGTGCCAGCAGCGTAGAAGGGTTACGGGACACTGAAGCTTTCTTT. This translates into CASSVEGLRDTEAFF.